Sequencing of this T cell receptor (beta chain) was carried out in a study of blood T cells in healthy people across ages. Germline values: CDR1 MNHNS, CDR2 SASEGT. V was trimmed by 7 bases and J by 3 bases, leaving 13 bases between them. The CDR3 loop spans 13 amino acids. Together with a sample-barcoded 5' primer, a J-beta primer mix was included in a second PCR lasting roughly 6 to 12 cycles. MiXCR was run by TCRdb on the 5' RACE reads, yielding one entry per CDR3 protein. Among roughly 640,000 distinct CDR3 sequences, about 30% were seen once, and the ten largest hold approximately 14%. This clonotype was observed many times. Its antigen remains unknown. Study-level results: With age, beta diversity per million T cells declined roughly linearly, significantly by approximately 41.

This receptor was obtained from an elderly woman in good health. The chain joins TRBV6-1 to TRBJ2-7, with D possibly TRBD1 on 5 matching bases. Sequencing used blood. CDR3 loop: CASNSNRIYEQYF. The CDR3 region has the DNA TGTGCCAGCAACTCAAACAGGATCTACGAGCAGTACTTC.